What follows is one T cell receptor beta chain and its context. The entry originates in a study of early stage breast cancer tumors. The V gene's germline CDR1 is SGHTA and CDR2 FQGNSA. V shed 1 base and J 5 bases; nucleotides not matched to a gene: 10. The CDR3 runs to 17 residues. Clones were sequenced by immunoSEQ multiplex PCR, and TCRdb holds only the in-frame ones, with some missing. The sample gives roughly 30,000 clones, about 83% of which show up once; around 10% is in the top ten. The chain employs TRBV7-2 and TRBJ2-5, with 10 bases that match TRBD2. Sequencing was carried out using blood. This receptor was identified in a person aged 45-65 years with breast cancer. CDR3 loop: CASSLGPAGGPQETQYF. The CDR3 DNA is TGTGCCAGCAGCTTAGGTCCAGCGGGAGGGCCCCAGGAGACCCAGTACTTC.